This entry lists 2 T cell receptor beta chains sequenced from one sample in a study of OX40 agonist ivuxolimab in advanced cancers. Libraries were prepared through the immunoSEQ multiplex PCR assay. TCRdb obtained this table from immuneACCESS and retained in-frame rearrangements with V and J assigned. These tables miss some clones; where compared with another copy, unresolved V genes account for less than half of the shortfall, and the remainder is unexplained. The sample includes 50,000 to 60,000 clones, with more than 75% observed a single time. The ten biggest clones cover 0.95% to 1.4% of the sample. This sample comprised CD4+ or CD8+ T cells sorted from blood, obtained in a trial of the OX40 agonist ivuxolimab. The receptors originated from an adult with an advanced solid tumor such as melanoma, head and neck, liver or kidney cancer.

The chain has TRBV9 and TRBJ2-7, with D hard to call. The CDR3 runs 15 residues. Looked up from germline, CDR1 is SGDLS and CDR2 is YYNGEE. The germline V and J ends were trimmed by 0 bases and 7 bases, with 17 bases remaining between them. CDR3 amino acids: CASSVAGLRQEEQYF. The CDR3 DNA sequence: TGTGCCAGCAGCGTAGCCGGTCTAAGGCAGGAGGAGCAGTACTTC.

The chain is built from TRBV5-1 and TRBJ1-4; D perhaps matches TRBD1 (5 bases). Germline V gene data show CDR1 as SGHRS and CDR2 as YFSETQ. The CDR3 is 14 amino acids. The V end was cut by 2 bases, the J end by 8 bases, with 13 bases between. CDR3 DNA: TGCGCCAGCAGCTTTGGGACGGTGGGGGAAAAACTGTTTTTT. As protein: CASSFGTVGEKLFF.